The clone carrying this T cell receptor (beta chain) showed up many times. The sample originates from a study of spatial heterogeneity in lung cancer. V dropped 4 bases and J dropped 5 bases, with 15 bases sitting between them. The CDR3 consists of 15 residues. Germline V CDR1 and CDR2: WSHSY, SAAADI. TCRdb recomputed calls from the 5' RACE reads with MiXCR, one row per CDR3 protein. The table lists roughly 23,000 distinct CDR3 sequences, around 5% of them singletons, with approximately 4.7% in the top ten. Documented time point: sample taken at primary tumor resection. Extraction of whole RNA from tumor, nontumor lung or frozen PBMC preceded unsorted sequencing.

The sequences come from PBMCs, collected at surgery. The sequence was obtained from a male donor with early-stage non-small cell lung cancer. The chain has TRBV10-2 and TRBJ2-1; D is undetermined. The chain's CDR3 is CASSASKKMNNEQFF. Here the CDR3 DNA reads TGCGCCAGCAGTGCGTCCAAGAAGATGAACAATGAGCAGTTCTTC.